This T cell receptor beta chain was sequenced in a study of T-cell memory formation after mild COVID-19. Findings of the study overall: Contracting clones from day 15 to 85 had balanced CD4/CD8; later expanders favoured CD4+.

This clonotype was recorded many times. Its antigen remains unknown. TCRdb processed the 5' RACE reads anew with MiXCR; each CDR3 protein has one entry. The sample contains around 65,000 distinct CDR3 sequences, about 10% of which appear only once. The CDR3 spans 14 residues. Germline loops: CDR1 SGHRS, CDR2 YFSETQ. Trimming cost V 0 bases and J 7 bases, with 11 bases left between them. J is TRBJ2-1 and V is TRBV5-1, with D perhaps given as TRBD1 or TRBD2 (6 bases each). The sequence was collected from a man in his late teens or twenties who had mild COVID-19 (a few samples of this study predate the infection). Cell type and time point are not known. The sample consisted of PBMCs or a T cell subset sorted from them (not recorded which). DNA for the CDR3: TGCGCCAGCAGCTTGGGTGGGGGGCAGAATGAGCAGTTCTTC. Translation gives CASSLGGGQNEQFF.